Listed below are T cell receptor beta chains from one sample, sequenced in a study of T-cell memory formation after mild COVID-19. One entry per CDR3 protein, called by TCRdb with MiXCR from the 5' RACE reads. The data show 300,000 to 350,000 distinct CDR3 sequences, roughly an eighth seen once. Material for sequencing was PBMCs or a T cell subset sorted from them (not recorded which). The receptors were gathered from a man younger than 35 who had mild COVID-19 (a few samples of this study predate the infection). Cell type and time point are not known. Both conserved end residues are part of each CDR3. Fields, in order: CDR3 length, D gene, V gene, clone size, J gene, CDR3 DNA, CDR3 protein. The D gene is left open where the match is weak. Clone size is shown for a subset of rows, as once, few, many or a class of expanded clone.

len: 17; d_gene: .; v_gene: TRBV12-5; abundance: .; j_gene: TRBJ1-5; CDR3nt: TGTGCTAGTGGTTTGATACGACAGCAAGAGGGCAATCAGCCCCAGCATTTT; CDR3aa: CASGLIRQQEGNQPQHF
len: 14; d_gene: .; v_gene: TRBV7-9; abundance: many; j_gene: TRBJ2-5; CDR3nt: TGTGCCAGCACCTCAACCGCCAGAGGGGAGACCCAGTACTTC; CDR3aa: CASTSTARGETQYF
len: 15; d_gene: .; v_gene: TRBV12-5; abundance: few; j_gene: TRBJ2-4; CDR3nt: TGTGCTAGTGGGACCGCGGATCTAGCCAAAAACATTCAGTACTTC; CDR3aa: CASGTADLAKNIQYF
len: 14; d_gene: .; v_gene: TRBV20-1; abundance: few; j_gene: TRBJ2-4; CDR3nt: TGCAGTGCTAGACCTGGCGGGGGCCGGAGCATTCAGTACTTC; CDR3aa: CSARPGGGRSIQYF
len: 14; d_gene: .; v_gene: TRBV9; abundance: .; j_gene: TRBJ1-4; CDR3nt: TGTGCCAGCAGCCAGGGGCAGAGTTGGGAAAAACTGTTTTTT; CDR3aa: CASSQGQSWEKLFF
len: 15; d_gene: .; v_gene: TRBV12-3/TRBV12-4; abundance: few; j_gene: TRBJ1-6; CDR3nt: TGTGCCAGCAGTTTGACGTTGGGACGGGGTTCACCCCTCCACTTT; CDR3aa: CASSLTLGRGSPLHF
len: 15; d_gene: .; v_gene: TRBV5-1; abundance: .; j_gene: TRBJ1-5; CDR3nt: TGCGCCAGCAGCTTGGACTCAGTAAGGTCTTGGCCCCAGCATTTT; CDR3aa: CASSLDSVRSWPQHF
len: 13; d_gene: TRBD1; v_gene: TRBV6-5; abundance: .; j_gene: TRBJ1-4; CDR3nt: TGTGCCAGCAGCGGACAGGGGGCTGACAAACTGTTTTTT; CDR3aa: CASSGQGADKLFF
len: 14; d_gene: .; v_gene: TRBV5-4; abundance: few; j_gene: TRBJ2-3; CDR3nt: TGTGCCAGCAGCCCAATGGACCTAACTGGTACGCAGTATTTT; CDR3aa: CASSPMDLTGTQYF
len: 13; d_gene: .; v_gene: TRBV11-2; abundance: .; j_gene: TRBJ1-1; CDR3nt: TGTGCCAGCAGGATACAGAGGGACACTGAAGCTTTCTTT; CDR3aa: CASRIQRDTEAFF
len: 13; d_gene: .; v_gene: TRBV19; abundance: .; j_gene: TRBJ1-5; CDR3nt: TGTGCCAGTAGTGACGGCCACAATCAGCCCCAGCATTTT; CDR3aa: CASSDGHNQPQHF
len: 16; d_gene: TRBD1; v_gene: TRBV7-9; abundance: many; j_gene: TRBJ1-6; CDR3nt: TGTGCCAGCAGCTGGCGTTCCGGGACAGTTAATTCACCCCTCCACTTT; CDR3aa: CASSWRSGTVNSPLHF
len: 15; d_gene: TRBD2; v_gene: TRBV11-1; abundance: .; j_gene: TRBJ2-1; CDR3nt: TGTGCCAGCAGCCCAGAGCGGGGGGCCCTCTATGAGCAGTTCTTC; CDR3aa: CASSPERGALYEQFF
len: 15; d_gene: .; v_gene: TRBV19; abundance: .; j_gene: TRBJ1-1; CDR3nt: TGTGCCAGTAGCCGACCGACAGCATCGAACACTGAAGCTTTCTTT; CDR3aa: CASSRPTASNTEAFF
len: 14; d_gene: TRBD1; v_gene: TRBV29-1; abundance: .; j_gene: TRBJ1-2; CDR3nt: TGCAGCGTAAAACAGGGGACTTGGGACTATGGCTACACCTTC; CDR3aa: CSVKQGTWDYGYTF
len: 13; d_gene: .; v_gene: TRBV5-5; abundance: .; j_gene: TRBJ2-5; CDR3nt: TGTGCCAGCAGTCCCGACACGTTGGAGACCCAGTACTTC; CDR3aa: CASSPDTLETQYF
len: 15; d_gene: TRBD1; v_gene: TRBV15; abundance: .; j_gene: TRBJ2-2; CDR3nt: TGTGCCACCAGCAGACTCGGACAGGCCACCGGGGAGCTGTTTTTT; CDR3aa: CATSRLGQATGELFF
len: 12; d_gene: .; v_gene: TRBV3-1; abundance: few; j_gene: TRBJ1-1; CDR3nt: TGTGCCAGCAGCGGGCCGGGGAGTCAAGCTTTCTTT; CDR3aa: CASSGPGSQAFF
len: 14; d_gene: .; v_gene: TRBV12-3/TRBV12-4; abundance: few; j_gene: TRBJ2-7; CDR3nt: TGTGCCAGCAGTTCAGACACCCACTCCTACGAGCAGTACTTC; CDR3aa: CASSSDTHSYEQYF
len: 15; d_gene: TRBD2; v_gene: TRBV27; abundance: few; j_gene: TRBJ2-4; CDR3nt: TGTGCCAGCAGTTTATCATGGCTAGCGGGCAACATTCAGTACTTC; CDR3aa: CASSLSWLAGNIQYF
len: 13; d_gene: .; v_gene: TRBV7-9; abundance: .; j_gene: TRBJ2-3; CDR3nt: TGTGCCAGCATCCAGACCTACACAGATACGCAGTATTTT; CDR3aa: CASIQTYTDTQYF
len: 14; d_gene: .; v_gene: TRBV9; abundance: few; j_gene: TRBJ1-2; CDR3nt: TGTGCCAGCACCCGGGGGGGCGGAACCTATGGCTACACCTTC; CDR3aa: CASTRGGGTYGYTF
len: 16; d_gene: TRBD2; v_gene: TRBV5-4; abundance: .; j_gene: TRBJ2-5; CDR3nt: TGTGCCAGCAGTTCGCCTAGCGGGGGGGATCAAGAGACCCAGTACTTC; CDR3aa: CASSSPSGGDQETQYF
len: 15; d_gene: .; v_gene: TRBV20-1; abundance: .; j_gene: TRBJ1-2; CDR3nt: TGCAGTGCTAGACTGAGACGGACTAATAACTATGGCTACACCTTC; CDR3aa: CSARLRRTNNYGYTF
len: 15; d_gene: .; v_gene: TRBV9; abundance: many; j_gene: TRBJ2-7; CDR3nt: TGTGCCAGCAGCGTAAGGGGACGGAGCCCTGACGAGCAGTACTTC; CDR3aa: CASSVRGRSPDEQYF
len: 14; d_gene: .; v_gene: TRBV5-4; abundance: .; j_gene: TRBJ2-2; CDR3nt: TGTGCCAGCCGCGTGGCGGGGGCCGCCGGGGAGCTGTTTTTT; CDR3aa: CASRVAGAAGELFF
len: 17; d_gene: TRBD2; v_gene: TRBV7-2; abundance: .; j_gene: TRBJ2-5; CDR3nt: TGTGCCAGCAGCTTAGCGGGGACTAGCGGGGGGAAAGAGACCCAGTACTTC; CDR3aa: CASSLAGTSGGKETQYF
len: 13; d_gene: .; v_gene: TRBV10-3; abundance: .; j_gene: TRBJ2-1; CDR3nt: TGTGCCATCAGTGAGAGAGGGGCAGATGAGCAGTTCTTC; CDR3aa: CAISERGADEQFF
len: 18; d_gene: TRBD2; v_gene: TRBV4-1; abundance: .; j_gene: TRBJ2-5; CDR3nt: TGCGCCAGCAGCCAAGGACTAGCGGGGGGCCAGAGACAAGAGACCCAGTACTTC; CDR3aa: CASSQGLAGGQRQETQYF
len: 16; d_gene: TRBD1; v_gene: TRBV9; abundance: few; j_gene: TRBJ2-7; CDR3nt: TGTGCCAGCAGCGTCTCCACCGGGACAGGGGGCCACGAGCAGTACTTC; CDR3aa: CASSVSTGTGGHEQYF
len: 16; d_gene: .; v_gene: TRBV5-1; abundance: .; j_gene: TRBJ1-2; CDR3nt: TGCGCCAGCAGCTTGGGGGCCTCCCGACAGGACGAGAAGGACACCTTC; CDR3aa: CASSLGASRQDEKDTF
len: 12; d_gene: .; v_gene: TRBV20-1; abundance: few; j_gene: TRBJ2-5; CDR3nt: TGCAGTGCCCAAGCGGGTCAAGAGACCCAGTACTTC; CDR3aa: CSAQAGQETQYF
len: 14; d_gene: .; v_gene: TRBV7-3; abundance: few; j_gene: TRBJ1-1; CDR3nt: TGTGCCAGCCGCACGGGGCAGGGGAACACTGAAGCTTTCTTT; CDR3aa: CASRTGQGNTEAFF
len: 18; d_gene: .; v_gene: TRBV20-1; abundance: few; j_gene: TRBJ2-6; CDR3nt: TGCAGTGCTAGAGATCTTAACAGCCGAGGGTCTGGGGCCAACGTCCTGACTTTC; CDR3aa: CSARDLNSRGSGANVLTF
len: 17; d_gene: .; v_gene: TRBV1; abundance: .; j_gene: TRBJ1-2; CDR3nt: TGCACCAGCACCTCATTTCCGACAGGGCCACCCTACTATGGCTACACCTTC; CDR3aa: CTSTSFPTGPPYYGYTF
len: 14; d_gene: .; v_gene: TRBV4-3; abundance: .; j_gene: TRBJ2-3; CDR3nt: TGCGCCAGCAGCCAAGATGGGACCGCAGATACGCAGTATTTT; CDR3aa: CASSQDGTADTQYF
len: 13; d_gene: TRBD1; v_gene: TRBV12-3/TRBV12-4; abundance: .; j_gene: TRBJ1-1; CDR3nt: TGTGCCAGCAGCCGGGAGCAGGGGGCCGTAGCTTTCTTT; CDR3aa: CASSREQGAVAFF
len: 14; d_gene: TRBD1; v_gene: TRBV19; abundance: .; j_gene: TRBJ2-7; CDR3nt: TGTGCCAGTAGTCACCAGGGGGTCTCCTACGAGCAGTACTTC; CDR3aa: CASSHQGVSYEQYF
len: 15; d_gene: .; v_gene: TRBV6-5; abundance: few; j_gene: TRBJ2-7; CDR3nt: TGTGCCAGCAGTTCCGCGAATTCCAGGGTTTCCGAGCAGTACTTC; CDR3aa: CASSSANSRVSEQYF
len: 15; d_gene: TRBD1; v_gene: TRBV20-1; abundance: few; j_gene: TRBJ2-1; CDR3nt: TGCAGTGCTCCCAGGGCCTACAGGGGCTACAATGAGCAGTTCTTC; CDR3aa: CSAPRAYRGYNEQFF
len: 15; d_gene: .; v_gene: TRBV4-3; abundance: few; j_gene: TRBJ2-1; CDR3nt: TGCGCCAGCAGCCAAGTACACGGTGGTATCTATGAGCAGTTCTTC; CDR3aa: CASSQVHGGIYEQFF
len: 17; d_gene: .; v_gene: TRBV4-1; abundance: .; j_gene: TRBJ1-6; CDR3nt: TGCGCCAGCAGCCAAGATGGCCGCGTCTTCGGGAATTCACCCCTCCACTTT; CDR3aa: CASSQDGRVFGNSPLHF
len: 13; d_gene: .; v_gene: TRBV7-2; abundance: many; j_gene: TRBJ1-2; CDR3nt: TGTGCCAGCAGCTCCGCAGGCGGGTATGGCTACACCTTC; CDR3aa: CASSSAGGYGYTF
len: 15; d_gene: .; v_gene: TRBV6-5; abundance: .; j_gene: TRBJ2-3; CDR3nt: TGTGCCAGCAGTCGCCGGACAGCCAGGACAGATACGCAGTATTTT; CDR3aa: CASSRRTARTDTQYF
len: 15; d_gene: .; v_gene: TRBV18; abundance: few; j_gene: TRBJ2-5; CDR3nt: TGTGCCAGCTCACCGACAGCCTACGAGGGGGAGACCCAGTACTTC; CDR3aa: CASSPTAYEGETQYF
len: 13; d_gene: TRBD1; v_gene: TRBV29-1; abundance: many; j_gene: TRBJ2-5; CDR3nt: TGCAGCGGCGGGTTACAGGGGGACGAGACCCAGTACTTC; CDR3aa: CSGGLQGDETQYF
len: 15; d_gene: .; v_gene: TRBV29-1; abundance: .; j_gene: TRBJ1-4; CDR3nt: TGCAGCGTTGGTTGGGGTGACGCGTCTAATGAAAAACTGTTTTTT; CDR3aa: CSVGWGDASNEKLFF
len: 18; d_gene: TRBD1; v_gene: TRBV4-1; abundance: .; j_gene: TRBJ1-5; CDR3nt: TGCGCCAGCAGCCGAGGGGACAGGGGGCGGTTCGGCAATCAGCCCCAGCATTTT; CDR3aa: CASSRGDRGRFGNQPQHF
len: 14; d_gene: .; v_gene: TRBV11-2; abundance: .; j_gene: TRBJ1-6; CDR3nt: TGTGCCAGCAGCTTCAGGGCAGGGAATTCACCCCTCCACTTT; CDR3aa: CASSFRAGNSPLHF
len: 13; d_gene: TRBD1; v_gene: TRBV6-1; abundance: few; j_gene: TRBJ1-1; CDR3nt: TGTGCCAGCAGGGGACAGACGAACACTGAAGCTTTCTTT; CDR3aa: CASRGQTNTEAFF
len: 15; d_gene: .; v_gene: TRBV10-3; abundance: .; j_gene: TRBJ1-5; CDR3nt: TGTGCCATCAGTGAGTCGAATCCAGGGAACCAGCCCCAGCATTTT; CDR3aa: CAISESNPGNQPQHF